The 28 T cell receptor beta chains below were found in one sample sequenced in a study of T cell responses to AZD1222 COVID-19 vaccine. This table comes from immunoSEQ multiplex PCR, and its TCRdb copy is limited to in-frame clones, with some not included. Here the sample spans around 110,000 clones, 92% being singletons. The specimen was peripheral blood, collected 28 days after the second AZD1222 dose. The receptors were gathered from an adult who received the AZD1222 COVID-19 vaccine.

V gene TRBV19 combines with J gene TRBJ1-1; possible D gene TRBD1, 5 bases. V was trimmed by 8 bases and J by 3 bases, leaving 13 bases between them. The V gene's germline CDR1 is LNHDA and CDR2 SQIVND (reference sequence). This CDR3 is built from 13 residues. The CDR3 spells CASLSWGDTEAFF. The CDR3 nucleotides read TGTGCCAGTCTCTCCTGGGGGGACACTGAAGCTTTCTTT.

A single count supports this clone. V gene TRBV10-3 combines with J gene TRBJ1-1, with no clear D. CDR1 and CDR2 (germline): ENHRY, SYGVKD. V lost 0 bases and J lost 3, with 11 bases in between. The CDR3 contains 15 residues. As DNA, the CDR3 is TGTGCCATCAGTGAGTCCCAAACCCAGTACACTGAAGCTTTCTTT. It encodes CAISESQTQYTEAFF.

This clone is a singleton in its sample. This sequence joins TRBV4-1 and TRBJ1-2; a weak D match, TRBD1 (6 bases). The CDR3 totals 15 residues. Per the germline V gene, CDR1 is MGHRA and CDR2 is YSYEKL. With 0 bases removed from V and 4 bases from J, the gap between germline ends came to 12 bases. CDR3 nucleotides: TGCGCCAGCAGCCAAGAAATGACAGGCGCCTATGGCTACACCTTC. Its translation is CASSQEMTGAYGYTF.

The chain employs TRBV29-1 and TRBJ2-3, with 8 bases that match TRBD2. In germline, CDR1 is SQVTM, CDR2 ANQGSEA. Losses at the gene ends were 3 bases for V and 6 bases for J; bases not matched to a gene: 8. The CDR3 length is 14 residues. The CDR3 loop reads CSVDGGRPPDTQYF. CDR3 DNA: TGCAGCGTTGATGGCGGGAGGCCTCCCGATACGCAGTATTTT.

The rearrangement links TRBV28 to TRBJ2-1; 10 bases match TRBD2. This CDR3 is built from 15 residues. The germline gives CDR1 MDHEN, CDR2 SYDVKM. Trimming took 5 bases from V and 5 from J; bases not matched to a gene: 6. In nucleotides, the CDR3 is TGTGCCAGCAGTCCCTCAGCGGGAGGGAACAATGAGCAGTTCTTC. Protein product: CASSPSAGGNNEQFF.

The V gene is TRBV7-8, the J gene TRBJ2-7, with D perhaps matching TRBD2 (7 bases). Per germline, CDR1 SGHVS and CDR2 FQNEAQ. Trimming removed 2 bases from V and 2 bases from J, with 16 bases in between. This CDR3 spans 16 amino acids. The CDR3: CASSLWGGSRAYEQYF. CDR3 DNA sequence: TGTGCCAGCAGCTTATGGGGGGGCTCCCGCGCCTACGAGCAGTACTTC.

This clone was seen once. The rearrangement links TRBV6-6 to TRBJ2-3; D gene uncertain. This CDR3 is 13 amino acids long. Germline V lookup: CDR1 MNHNY, CDR2 SVGAGI (reference sequence). Trimming removed 0 bases from V and 4 bases from J, with 5 bases in between. CDR3 region: CASSYSKADTQYF. CDR3 bases: TGTGCCAGCAGTTACTCAAAGGCAGATACGCAGTATTTT.

The chain has TRBV6-6 and TRBJ2-7; 12 bases agree with TRBD1. CDR1 and CDR2 from the germline V gene are MNHNY and SVGAGI (reference sequence). This CDR3 contains 15 residues. With V trimmed by 2 bases and J by 6 bases, 5 bases remained unmatched. The chain's CDR3 is CASSYPGTGGREQYF. The DNA of the CDR3 is TGTGCCAGCAGTTACCCCGGGACAGGGGGCCGCGAGCAGTACTTC.

The chain recombines TRBV6-1 with TRBJ1-2; D may be TRBD1 (5 bases). CDR1 is MNHNS, CDR2 SASEGT, per germline. V lost 2 bases to trimming and J lost 8 bases, with 21 bases between them. The CDR3 extends over 16 amino acids. The CDR3 DNA reads as TGTGCCAGCAGTGAATGGTCTGGGAGGGCAACAGGCGGCTACACCTTC. Translating gives CASSEWSGRATGGYTF.

The chain is built from TRBV15 and TRBJ1-5; D remains unclear. V was pared by 1 base and J by 6 bases, with 10 bases between. There are 14 residues in the CDR3. Germline V gene lookup returns CDR1 LNHNV and CDR2 YYDKDF (reference sequence). The CDR3 DNA sequence: TGTGCCACCAGCAGAGGGGGTGAGGGTCAGCCCCAGCATTTT. Its translation: CATSRGGEGQPQHF.

This clone was picked up one time. The chain recombines TRBV28 with TRBJ1-2; D possibly corresponds to TRBD1 (6 bases). The germline CDR1 and CDR2 sequences are MDHEN and SYDVKM. This CDR3 comprises 17 residues. Trimming removed 5 bases at V and 4 bases at J, with 23 bases between. CDR3 DNA sequence: TGTGCCAGCAGTCCTACCGGGACACCAAAGAATCTCTATGGCTACACCTTC. Its translation is CASSPTGTPKNLYGYTF.

V usage is TRBV11-2 and J usage is TRBJ1-2; 10 bases are a match to TRBD1. The CDR3 contains 14 residues. Germline V gives CDR1 SGHAT, CDR2 FQNNGV. V shed 7 bases, J shed 2 bases, and the junction held 4 bases outside the gene matches. CDR3 DNA sequence: TGTGCCAGCACCGTGACAGGGGGCAACTATGGCTACACCTTC. Translation gives CASTVTGGNYGYTF.

The J gene is TRBJ2-6, the V gene TRBV7-3, with 7 bases that match TRBD1. The CDR3 consists of 17 residues. The trim removed 5 bases at V and 0 bases at J, leaving 7 bases unmatched. CDR1 and CDR2 (germline): SGHTA, FQGTGA. For the CDR3, the DNA is TGTGCCAGCAGCCGCCGGGACAGCACCTCTGGGGCCAACGTCCTGACTTTC. Its protein product is CASSRRDSTSGANVLTF.

The CDR3 coding sequence is TGTGCCAGCAGCCCCCGGGACAGGGGTAGGCAGACCCAGTACTTC. Translating it yields CASSPRDRGRQTQYF. V usage is TRBV14 and J usage is TRBJ2-5; 10 bases map to TRBD1. CDR1 SGHDN and CDR2 FVKESK come from the germline V gene. This CDR3 comprises 15 residues. V trimming: 4 bases; J trimming: 6 bases; junction bases outside the gene matches: 8.

The chain employs TRBV5-1 and TRBJ2-2, with a weak D call TRBD2 (6 bases). Germline lookup yields CDR1 SGHRS and CDR2 YFSETQ. This CDR3 has 12 residues. Deletions cut 6 bases from V and 7 bases from J, with 10 bases between. The CDR3 nucleotides read TGCGCCAGCAAAGGAGGGAACGGGGAGCTGTTTTTT. It is translated as CASKGGNGELFF.

The V call is TRBV6-1, the J call TRBJ1-5; D unclear. Germline V lookup: CDR1 MNHNS, CDR2 SASEGT. Trimming took off 0 bases at V and 5 bases at J, with 11 bases between the two ends. The CDR3 is made up of 15 amino acids. CDR3 amino acids: CASSEAPSSHQPQHF. CDR3 DNA sequence: TGTGCCAGCAGTGAAGCCCCGTCCTCTCATCAGCCCCAGCATTTT.

The chain has TRBV6-1 and TRBJ2-5; 7 bases fit TRBD1. This CDR3 spans 15 amino acids. CDR1 and CDR2 (germline): MNHNS, SASEGT. Losses at the gene ends were 3 bases for V and 2 bases for J; bases not matched to a gene: 6. In DNA, the CDR3 is TGTGCCAGCAGTGACCCGGGACAGTTACAAGAGACCCAGTACTTC. Translation gives CASSDPGQLQETQYF.

The V call is TRBV27, the J call TRBJ2-7; 7 bases are a match to TRBD2. J lost 2 bases, V lost 4 bases, and 11 bases had no gene match. The germline gives CDR1 MNHEY, CDR2 SMNVEV (reference sequence). The CDR3 spans 16 residues. The CDR3 is CASSSTPSGLTYEQYF. In DNA, the CDR3 is TGTGCCAGCAGTTCGACCCCTAGCGGTCTGACCTACGAGCAGTACTTC.

V and J are TRBV20-1 and TRBJ2-7; 7 nucleotides match TRBD2. J gave up 5 bases and V 3 bases, and 10 bases lay outside the gene matches. Germline CDR1 and CDR2: DFQATT and SNEGSKA (reference sequence). This CDR3 region has 14 residues. The CDR3 is CSASQLAKVNEQYF. The CDR3 DNA is TGCAGTGCTAGTCAACTAGCGAAAGTCAACGAGCAGTACTTC.

The chain carries TRBV7-3 and TRBJ1-2, with a tentative D call TRBD1 (5 bases). The length of the CDR3 is 16 residues. V dropped 5 bases and J dropped 3 bases, with 19 bases sitting between them. From germline, CDR1 is SGHTA and CDR2 FQGTGA. The CDR3 DNA reads as TGTGCCAGCAGCGCGACCGGGGCCGGTCCCCACTATGGCTACACCTTC. Encoded protein: CASSATGAGPHYGYTF.

Comment on this clone: One end of the junction varies from germline; a read error may be responsible. The CDR3 DNA reads TGTGCCAGCAGCCTAGCATGGGGACAGGGCAATGAGCAGTTCTTC. Its translation is CASSLAWGQGNEQFF. The chain employs TRBV7-6 and TRBJ2-1; 9 nucleotides line up with TRBD1. The CDR3 spans 15 residues. Germline-derived CDR1 and CDR2 are SGHVS and FNYEAQ.

This rearrangement joins TRBV29-1 to TRBJ2-1; 9 bases line up with TRBD1. The CDR3 has 12 amino acids. After removal of 7 bases from V and 10 bases from J, the junction contained 8 bases not matched to a gene. Germline CDR1 is SQVTM and CDR2 is ANQGSEA. The CDR3 DNA sequence: TGCAGCGCCCATCCCGGGACAGGGGAGCAGTTCTTC. Encoded protein: CSAHPGTGEQFF.

This clone was picked up a small number of times. The chain recombines TRBV2 with TRBJ1-3, with 7 bases aligning to TRBD1. V trimming: 2 bases; J trimming: 2 bases; junction bases outside the gene matches: 0. The CDR3 totals 14 residues. Germline values: CDR1 SNHLY, CDR2 FYNNEI. CDR3 coding DNA: TGTGCCAGCAGTGAAACAGGGGCTGGAAACACCATATATTTT. This gives the protein CASSETGAGNTIYF.

This clone was recorded once. This chain links TRBV6-1 with TRBJ2-3; D is possibly TRBD2 (6 bases). The germline V and J ends were trimmed by 0 bases and 5 bases, with 12 bases remaining between them. Germline values: CDR1 MNHNS, CDR2 SASEGT. The CDR3 is made up of 15 amino acids. CDR3 nucleotides: TGTGCCAGCAGTGAAGCAGGGTCCGGGGGAGATACGCAGTATTTT. Its protein is CASSEAGSGGDTQYF.

CDR3 bases: TGCGCCAGCAGCTTTGCAGGGGAGGAAAAACTGTTTTTT. Amino acid sequence: CASSFAGEEKLFF. V gene TRBV5-1 combines with J gene TRBJ1-4; tentatively, D is TRBD1 (6 bases). The CDR3 extends over 13 amino acids. The germline CDR1 and CDR2 sequences are SGHRS and YFSETQ. Trimming shortened V by 2 bases and J by 8 bases, and 10 bases separated the two germline ends.

The chain recombines TRBV7-6 with TRBJ1-2, with D possibly TRBD1 on 5 matching bases. The germline V gene encodes CDR1 SGHVS and CDR2 FNYEAQ. V lost 1 base and J 4 bases, leaving 7 bases between the germline ends. The CDR3 runs 13 residues. CDR3 DNA: TGTGCCAGCAGCTTAGGGGGGTCCTATGGCTACACCTTC. It encodes CASSLGGSYGYTF.

CDR3 loop: CATMFSPGADTQYF. DNA for the CDR3: TGTGCCACCATGTTCTCCCCGGGGGCAGATACGCAGTATTTT. The V gene is TRBV6-5, the J gene TRBJ2-3; maybe TRBD2 (6 bases). V lost 10 bases, J lost 4 bases, and 18 bases lay in between. The CDR3 is 14 amino acids. Germline V gene data show CDR1 as MNHEY and CDR2 as SVGAGI.

V and J are TRBV6-1 and TRBJ2-1, with 12 bases identical to TRBD2. V shed 2 bases and J 7 bases; nucleotides not matched to a gene: 6. The CDR3 is 16 amino acids. Germline V gene sequence: CDR1 MNHNS, CDR2 SASEGT. The CDR3 protein is CASSEMTSGGGNEQFF. CDR3 coding DNA: TGTGCCAGCAGTGAAATGACTAGCGGGGGAGGGAATGAGCAGTTCTTC.